Presented here are 17 T cell receptor beta chains from one specimen sequenced in a study of regulatory T cells in long-lasting Graves disease. The sample's time point: newly diagnosed GD, antithyroid drugs for less than 3 months. Isolated PBMC RNA provided the starting material for the TCR library. Library construction for TCR beta used iRepertoire HTBI primers and Arm-PCR of CDR3 regions. One entry per CDR3 protein results from TCRdb running MiXCR on the multiplex PCR reads. The table records some 350,000 distinct CDR3 sequences, about a sixth of them present only once. These same records also appear under a second study, on T cells in Graves' hyperthyroidism and ophthalmopathy.

The sample consisted of peripheral blood mononuclear cells (PBMCs), taken at new diagnosis, from a patient treated with antithyroid drugs. All receptors come from a woman aged 18 to 35 with Graves disease.

This clonotype showed up many times. This chain links TRBV28 with TRBJ2-7; 8 bases are a match to TRBD2. The germline V gene encodes CDR1 MDHEN and CDR2 SYDVKM. V gave up 5 bases and J gave up 2 bases; unmatched junction bases: 8. This CDR3 has 15 residues. In nucleotides, the CDR3 is TGTGCCAGCAGTGGACTAGCCCGAATTACCTACGAGCAGTACTTC. Translating gives CASSGLARITYEQYF.

In its sample, this clonotype was seen a few times. The chain is built from TRBV20-1 and TRBJ2-7; weak D call: TRBD2 (5 bases). Looked up from germline, CDR1 is DFQATT and CDR2 is SNEGSKA (reference sequence). This CDR3 is 13 amino acids long. Trimming cost V 0 bases and J 6 bases, with 12 bases left between them. CDR3 loop: CSAREPLEGEQYF. CDR3 nucleotide sequence: TGCAGTGCTAGAGAACCCTTAGAGGGCGAGCAGTACTTC.

This clonotype appeared many times. The chain has TRBV10-3 and TRBJ2-1; 9 nucleotides match TRBD2. The CDR3 runs 15 residues. The germline V gene has CDR1 ENHRY and CDR2 SYGVKD. J gave up 5 bases and V 5 bases, and 7 bases lay outside the gene matches. This CDR3 is CAISPSGKVDNEQFF. CDR3 bases: TGTGCCATCAGTCCTAGCGGGAAGGTCGACAATGAGCAGTTCTTC.

Details on this clonotype: The CDR3 ends on some other residue instead of the conserved phenylalanine or tryptophan, so this is likely a read error. This chain links TRBV11-1 with TRBJ2-5, with D perhaps TRBD1 (6 bases). The CDR3 runs to 13 residues. The V and J ends lost 4 bases and 4 bases respectively, with 10 bases between them. Germline V CDR1 and CDR2: SGHAT, FQDESV (reference sequence). CDR3 DNA: TGTGCCAGCAGCTCCAGGGGATCAGAGACCCAGTACCTC. It encodes CASSSRGSETQYL.

The chain uses TRBV24-1 and TRBJ2-1; D might be TRBD2 (6 bases). V dropped 6 bases and J dropped 7 bases, with 9 bases sitting between them. CDR3 size: 12 residues. The V gene's germline CDR1 is KGHDR and CDR2 SFDVKD. CDR3 protein: CATSYGGNEQFF. In DNA form, the CDR3 reads TGTGCCACCAGTTATGGGGGGAATGAGCAGTTCTTC.

The V and J genes are TRBV7-6 and TRBJ1-2, with D possibly TRBD1 on 5 matching bases. Germline lookup yields CDR1 SGHVS and CDR2 FNYEAQ. Trimming pared 1 base from V and 6 bases from J, leaving 9 bases between. CDR3 length: 13 amino acids. CDR3 sequence reads: CASSLGTKDGYTF. The CDR3 DNA follows: TGTGCCAGCAGCTTAGGGACAAAAGATGGCTACACCTTC.

The V call is TRBV20-1, the J call TRBJ1-6; possible D gene TRBD1, 6 bases. V was cut by 1 base and J by 7 bases, with 17 bases left in between. Germline assignment: CDR1 DFQATT and CDR2 SNEGSKA (reference sequence). The CDR3 runs to 16 residues. In DNA form, the CDR3 reads TGCAGTGCTAGAGCCAGTCCAGGGGTCAGGAATTCACCCCTCCACTTT. This sequence encodes CSARASPGVRNSPLHF.

V is TRBV19 and J is TRBJ1-2; 9 nucleotides agree with TRBD1. Germline CDR1 is LNHDA and CDR2 is SQIVND (reference sequence). CDR3 length: 17 residues. The trim removed 7 bases at V and 0 bases at J, leaving 12 bases unmatched. The CDR3 region is CASMVRDRARANYGYTF. The DNA of the CDR3 is TGTGCCAGTATGGTCCGGGACAGGGCCCGAGCTAACTATGGCTACACCTTC.

This clonotype came up many times. In nucleotides, the CDR3 is TGCGCCAGCAGCTTGGCCCTCGGAGAGACTGAAGCTTTCTTT. It specifies CASSLALGETEAFF. J is TRBJ1-1 and V is TRBV5-1; no definite D call. Germline CDR1 reads SGHRS; CDR2 reads YFSETQ. The CDR3 is 14 residues long. The germline V and J ends were trimmed by 0 bases and 5 bases, with 11 bases remaining between them.

The chain recombines TRBV12-3 or TRBV12-4 with TRBJ2-6; possibly TRBD1 for D (5 bases). The V end lost 3 bases, the J end lost 0 bases, and 12 bases lay between the germline ends. The length of the CDR3 is 17 residues. This chain's CDR3 is CASSLAGSISGANVLTF. In DNA form, the CDR3 reads TGTGCCAGCAGTTTGGCAGGGTCTATCTCTGGGGCCAACGTCCTGACTTTC.

This clonotype was detected ten times or more. The chain carries TRBV2 and TRBJ1-6; D remains ambiguous. CDR3 size: 15 residues. Germline lookup yields CDR1 SNHLY and CDR2 FYNNEI. V was pared by 3 bases and J by 10 bases, with 16 bases between. CDR3 coding DNA: TGTGCCAGCAGTGACAACGCGGTGATCTTATCACCCCTCCACTTT. Protein sequence: CASSDNAVILSPLHF.

V is TRBV28 and J is TRBJ2-7; TRBD2 aligns across 8 bases. CDR1 MDHEN and CDR2 SYDVKM come from the germline V gene. The CDR3 length is 15 residues. V lost 8 bases to trimming and J lost 6 bases; unmatched junction nucleotides: 15. This CDR3 reads CASLTPASGLVEQYF. CDR3 nucleotide sequence: TGTGCCAGCCTCACTCCCGCTAGCGGGTTAGTCGAGCAGTACTTC.

This clonotype was detected ten times or more. The gene calls are TRBV29-1 and TRBJ2-5; D gene unclear. Germline CDR1 is SQVTM and CDR2 is ANQGSEA. The V end was cut by 3 bases, the J end by 4 bases, with 6 bases between. This CDR3 has 11 residues. For the CDR3, the DNA is TGCAGCGTTGACCGGGTAGAGACCCAGTACTTC. Protein: CSVDRVETQYF. Filled out from reference TRBV29-1 and TRBJ2-5, the complete variable domain reads SAVISQKPSRDICQRGTSLTIQCQVDSQVTMMFWYRQQPGQSLTLIATANQGSEATYESGFVIDKFPISRPNLTFSTLTVSNMSPEDSSIYLCSVDRVETQYFGPGTRLLVL.

This clonotype was detected ten times or more. The chain couples TRBV28 to TRBJ2-7, with D perhaps given as TRBD1 or TRBD2 (5 bases each). This CDR3 comprises 13 residues. V lost 8 bases, J lost 3 bases, and 14 bases lay in between. The germline V gene encodes CDR1 MDHEN and CDR2 SYDVKM. CDR3 sequence reads: CASLTSGLYEQYF. DNA of the CDR3: TGTGCCAGCTTAACTTCGGGGCTCTACGAGCAGTACTTC.

This clonotype was found many times. The gene calls are TRBV3-1 and TRBJ2-7; no clear D gene. Germline V lookup: CDR1 LGHDT, CDR2 YNNKEL (reference sequence). CDR3 size: 13 residues. V was trimmed by 7 bases and J by 0 bases, leaving 10 bases between them. The CDR3 DNA reads as TGTGCCAGCATGTTCTCCGGCTCCTACGAGCAGTACTTC. Translated, it gives CASMFSGSYEQYF.

This clonotype was counted ten times or more. The rearrangement uses TRBV7-3 and TRBJ1-4, with a possible D match to TRBD1 (6 bases). Trimming shortened V by 5 bases and J by 8 bases, and 15 bases separated the two germline ends. CDR3 length equals 14 residues. Germline CDR1 SGHTA, CDR2 FQGTGA. CDR3 in DNA: TGTGCCAGCAGCCCCCAAGGGGGGGAAGAAAAACTGTTTTTT. Translated: CASSPQGGEEKLFF.

In this sample, this clonotype turned up many times. The chain carries TRBV7-9 and TRBJ1-5; D is ambiguous. Germline values: CDR1 SEHNR, CDR2 FQNEAQ (reference sequence). The CDR3 is made up of 14 amino acids. V dropped 3 bases and J dropped 0 bases, with 6 bases sitting between them. DNA for the CDR3: TGTGCCAGCAGCTTGGGTAATAGCAATCAGCCCCAGCATTTT. It yields the protein CASSLGNSNQPQHF.